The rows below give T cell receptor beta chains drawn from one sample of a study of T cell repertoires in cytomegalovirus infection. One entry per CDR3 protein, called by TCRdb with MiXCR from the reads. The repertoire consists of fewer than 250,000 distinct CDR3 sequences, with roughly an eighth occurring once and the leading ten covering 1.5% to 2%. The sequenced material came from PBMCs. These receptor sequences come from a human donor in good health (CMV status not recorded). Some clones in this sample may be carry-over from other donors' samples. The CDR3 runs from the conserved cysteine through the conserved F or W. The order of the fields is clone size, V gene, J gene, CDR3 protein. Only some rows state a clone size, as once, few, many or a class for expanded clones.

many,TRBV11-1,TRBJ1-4,CASSYDSVNEKLFF
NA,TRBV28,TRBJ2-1,CASSTLSGTSGSNEQFF
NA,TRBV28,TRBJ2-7,CASSLSGWGYEQYF
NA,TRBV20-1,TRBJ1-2,CSAFPGQEGGYTF
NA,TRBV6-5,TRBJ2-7,CASSYSGLAGTYEQYF
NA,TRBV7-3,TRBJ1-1,CASGLTPGESTEAFF
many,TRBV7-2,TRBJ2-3,CASSLLRLDSTDTQYF
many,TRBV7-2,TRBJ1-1,CASSLAGVKTEAFF
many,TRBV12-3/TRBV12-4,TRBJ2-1,CASSTGLAGGTEQFF
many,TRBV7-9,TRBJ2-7,CASSFLDSLHEQYF
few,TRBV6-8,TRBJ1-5,CASSADRGNQPQHF
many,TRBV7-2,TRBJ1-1,CASGQGVPEAFF
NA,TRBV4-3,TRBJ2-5,CASSQEAAPGQETQYF
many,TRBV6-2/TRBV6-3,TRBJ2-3,CASSYPDGYTDTQYF
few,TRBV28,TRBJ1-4,CASSSQGTNEKLFF
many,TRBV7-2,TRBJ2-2,CASSLGDRGGLATGELFF
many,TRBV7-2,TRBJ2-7,CASSNSGRAYEQYF
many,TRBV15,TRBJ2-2,CATRRSETGLTGELFF
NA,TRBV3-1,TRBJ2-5,CASSQSLETGGETQYF
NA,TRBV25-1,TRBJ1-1,CASSLKQGAGAFF
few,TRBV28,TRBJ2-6,CASADGVLKGRAGANVLTF
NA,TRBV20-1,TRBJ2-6,CSALSASGANVLTF
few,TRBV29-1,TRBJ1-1,CSVARVTEAFF
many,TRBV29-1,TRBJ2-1,CSVEFFSYNEQFF
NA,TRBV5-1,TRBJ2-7,CASSNGGGPGLREQYF
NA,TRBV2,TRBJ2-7,CASRRYYEQYF
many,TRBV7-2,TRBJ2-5,CASRPPRGSGRGETQYF
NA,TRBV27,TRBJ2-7,CALGEYYEQYF
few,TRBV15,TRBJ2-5,CATSRAGTQETQYF
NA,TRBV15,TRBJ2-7,CATSRTSGGYEQYF
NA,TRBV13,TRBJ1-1,CASSRRTGQSNTEAFF
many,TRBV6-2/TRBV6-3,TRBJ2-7,CASSSGEGRTYEQYF
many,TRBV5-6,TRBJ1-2,CASSSPGTGSYGYTF
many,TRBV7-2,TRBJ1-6,CASSVYSSYNSPLHF
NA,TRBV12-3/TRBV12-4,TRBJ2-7,CASRQAAANHEQYF
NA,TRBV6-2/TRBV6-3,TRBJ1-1,CASRDYNTEAFF
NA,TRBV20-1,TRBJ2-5,CSGTPGQGPETQYF
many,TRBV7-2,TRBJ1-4,CASRGARNEKLFF
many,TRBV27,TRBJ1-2,CASSSLSDSNYGYTF
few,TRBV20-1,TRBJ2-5,CSAYRDSQETQYF
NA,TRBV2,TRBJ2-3,CASIPSASTDTQYF
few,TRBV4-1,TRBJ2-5,CASSHSGTGEETQYF
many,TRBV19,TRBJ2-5,CASSKDREETQYF
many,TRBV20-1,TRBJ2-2,CSARDGTSTTGELFF
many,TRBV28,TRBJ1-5,CASSLRAGQGVAGLNQPQHF
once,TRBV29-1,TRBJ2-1,CSVSEGSYNEQFF
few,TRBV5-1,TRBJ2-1,CASSWTGTANNNEQFF
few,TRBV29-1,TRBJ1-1,CSAASGNTEAFF
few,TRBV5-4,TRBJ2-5,CASSLEQAYQETQYF
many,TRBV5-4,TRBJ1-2,CASSSILDSLYGYTF
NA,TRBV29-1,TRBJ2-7,CSVTGSSYEQYF
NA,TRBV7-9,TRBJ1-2,CASTPGRGPVYGYTF